Listed below are T cell receptor beta chains from one sample, sequenced in a study of T cell responses to AZD1222 COVID-19 vaccine. Sequenced by immunoSEQ multiplex PCR; TCRdb stores in-frame clones only, minus some. The table lists 130,000 to 150,000 clones, around nine tenths of them singletons. The sample consisted of peripheral blood, taken on day 0 of AZD1222 vaccination. Receptor source: an adult in good health. The CDR3 runs from the conserved cysteine through the conserved F or W. D genes are given only for firm matches. The size field is filled for only some rows; it gives once, few, many or a size class.

TRBV2,.,TRBJ2-2,TRBD1,CASTTGVGGTGELFF,TGTGCCAGCACCACAGGGGTAGGAGGCACCGGGGAGCTGTTTTTT
TRBV27,.,TRBJ1-5,.,CASSHRDQPQHF,TGTGCCAGCAGTCACAGGGATCAGCCCCAGCATTTT
TRBV15,.,TRBJ2-1,.,CATSRNSGNEQFF,TGTGCCACCAGCCGAAACTCGGGCAATGAGCAGTTCTTC
TRBV5-1,few,TRBJ1-1,.,CASSLGLGGPEAFF,TGCGCCAGCAGCTTGGGCCTCGGGGGTCCTGAAGCTTTCTTT
TRBV18,once,TRBJ2-7,TRBD2,CASSPQSGSSYEQYF,TGTGCCAGCTCACCACAAAGCGGGAGCTCCTACGAGCAGTACTTC
TRBV19,.,TRBJ1-1,.,CASSGGAVGMNTEAFF,TGTGCCAGTAGTGGGGGGGCAGTGGGTATGAACACTGAAGCTTTCTTT
TRBV14,.,TRBJ2-7,.,CASSQDPGANEQYF,TGTGCCAGCAGCCAAGATCCAGGGGCCAACGAGCAGTACTTC
TRBV27,.,TRBJ2-3,.,CASSLWVAESTDTQYF,TGTGCCAGCAGTCTCTGGGTAGCGGAATCCACAGATACGCAGTATTTT
TRBV4-3,.,TRBJ1-5,.,CASSQDRLNQPQHF,TGCGCCAGCAGCCAAGACAGACTAAATCAGCCCCAGCATTTT
TRBV7-2,once,TRBJ2-4,TRBD2,CASSWLASGDNIQYF,TGTGCCAGCAGCTGGCTGGCTAGCGGGGACAACATTCAGTACTTC
TRBV19,.,TRBJ1-1,.,CASSITGETEAFF,TGTGCCAGTAGTATAACTGGGGAAACTGAAGCTTTCTTT
TRBV9,.,TRBJ2-2,.,CASSVLASDNTGELFF,TGTGCCAGCAGCGTCCTGGCTAGCGATAACACCGGGGAGCTGTTTTTT
TRBV7-9,.,TRBJ1-5,TRBD1,CASSLDRRPNQPQHF,TGTGCCAGCAGCTTGGACAGGCGGCCTAATCAGCCCCAGCATTTT
TRBV5-6,.,TRBJ2-1,TRBD1,CASSRDRKPFF,TGTGCCAGCAGCCGGGACAGAAAACCGTTCTTC
TRBV29-1,.,TRBJ2-7,TRBD1,CSVRQGPHEQYF,TGCAGCGTTCGACAGGGCCCCCACGAGCAGTACTTC
TRBV6-5,.,TRBJ1-1,.,CASARGRGRWTEAFF,TGTGCCAGCGCCAGAGGGCGGGGGCGGTGGACTGAAGCTTTCTTT
TRBV9,.,TRBJ2-3,.,CASSVGTGGDTQYF,TGTGCCAGCAGCGTTGGGACCGGTGGGGATACGCAGTATTTT
TRBV5-1,.,TRBJ1-6,.,CASSLRGSSYNSPLHF,TGCGCCAGCAGCTTGCGGGGGAGCTCCTATAATTCACCCCTCCACTTT
TRBV18,once,TRBJ2-7,TRBD2,CASSPPSGTEQYF,TGTGCCAGCTCACCTCCTAGCGGTACCGAGCAGTACTTC
TRBV28,few,TRBJ2-3,.,CASSLPGGVGTDTQYF,TGTGCCAGCAGTTTACCGGGTGGGGTTGGCACAGATACGCAGTATTTT
TRBV7-3,once,TRBJ2-2,.,CASSLGPRRAYNTGELFF,TGTGCCAGCAGCCTGGGCCCGCGAAGGGCGTATAACACCGGGGAGCTGTTTTTT
TRBV9,once,TRBJ1-2,.,CASSEQGNYGYTF,TGTGCCAGCAGCGAACAAGGCAACTATGGCTACACCTTC
TRBV18,.,TRBJ1-1,.,CASSPGVSGTEAFF,TGTGCCAGCTCACCGGGGGTATCGGGAACTGAAGCTTTCTTT
TRBV28,.,TRBJ2-1,.,CASSLENIEQFF,TGTGCCAGCAGCCTTGAGAATATTGAGCAGTTCTTC
TRBV9,.,TRBJ1-2,.,CASSVGSGEFGYTF,TGTGCCAGCAGCGTAGGGAGCGGGGAGTTTGGCTACACCTTC
TRBV7-9,.,TRBJ1-6,TRBD1,CASSSDRGNSPLHF,TGTGCCAGCAGTTCCGACAGGGGTAATTCACCCCTCCACTTT
TRBV2,.,TRBJ2-3,.,CASSVDADTQYF,TGTGCCAGCAGTGTCGATGCAGATACGCAGTATTTT
TRBV6-2/TRBV6-3,.,TRBJ1-4,.,CASSYSRSTSSEEKLFF,TGTGCCAGCAGTTACTCTCGCTCAACCTCCTCGGAAGAAAAACTGTTTTTT
TRBV12-3/TRBV12-4,.,TRBJ1-2,.,CASSPHAYGYTF,TGTGCCAGCAGTCCCCATGCGTATGGCTACACCTTC
TRBV6-2/TRBV6-3,few,TRBJ1-5,.,CASSFRSNQPQHF,TGTGCCAGCAGTTTCCGATCCAATCAGCCCCAGCATTTT
TRBV12-3/TRBV12-4,.,TRBJ1-4,.,CASWGAFPGKLFF,TGTGCCAGTTGGGGGGCATTCCCTGGAAAACTGTTTTTT